Listed below are T cell receptor beta chains from one sample, sequenced in a study of T cell responses to AZD1222 COVID-19 vaccine. The assay was immunoSEQ multiplex PCR, and TCRdb's table has in-frame clones only and misses some. The sample lists around 100,000 clones, more than 85% occurring once. This sample comprised peripheral blood, obtained on day 0 of AZD1222 vaccination. The receptors come from an adult in good health. The CDR3 runs from the conserved cysteine through the conserved F or W. The D gene is left open where the match is weak. Clone size, where shown, is once, few, many, or a class for clones that have expanded.

.	TRBD1	TRBV6-1	TRBJ2-7	CASSEARYGTGILHEQYF	TGTGCCAGCAGTGAAGCGCGTTACGGGACAGGGATTCTCCACGAGCAGTACTTC
.	TRBD1	TRBV19	TRBJ1-2	CASSIPGTGTGYTF	TGTGCCAGTAGTATCCCAGGGACAGGGACTGGCTACACCTTC
.	.	TRBV3-1/TRBV3-2	TRBJ2-6	CASSHRGAGANVLTF	TGTGCCAGCAGCCACAGGGGCGCGGGGGCCAACGTCCTGACTTTC
.	TRBD2	TRBV11-2	TRBJ2-2	CASSPRLAGGPETGELFF	TGTGCCAGCAGCCCGCGACTAGCGGGAGGGCCTGAGACCGGGGAGCTGTTTTTT
.	.	TRBV6-2/TRBV6-3	TRBJ1-1	CASSRSGQEAFF	TGTGCCAGCAGTCGGTCAGGTCAGGAGGCTTTCTTT
.	TRBD1	TRBV14	TRBJ2-5	CASSRTGVGTQYF	TGTGCCAGCAGCCGGACAGGTGTCGGGACCCAGTACTTC
.	.	TRBV5-1	TRBJ1-2	CASSLGQSYGYTF	TGCGCCAGCAGCTTGGGGCAGAGCTATGGCTACACCTTC
.	.	TRBV20-1	TRBJ2-2	CSAPHSGELFF	TGCAGTGCGCCCCACTCCGGGGAGCTGTTTTTT
few	.	TRBV4-2	TRBJ2-6	CASSHPGSESGANVLTF	TGTGCCAGCAGCCACCCGGGGTCCGAATCTGGGGCCAACGTCCTGACTTTC
.	TRBD1	TRBV11-3	TRBJ1-3	CASSLEIQGRPGNTIYF	TGTGCCAGCAGCTTAGAGATACAGGGGCGCCCTGGAAACACCATATATTTT
.	.	TRBV27	TRBJ1-4	CASSWKEKLFF	TGTGCCAGCAGTTGGAAGGAAAAACTGTTTTTT
.	.	TRBV5-6	TRBJ1-5	CASSFRGFVNQPQHF	TGTGCCAGCAGCTTTCGGGGATTTGTCAATCAGCCCCAGCATTTT
.	TRBD2	TRBV13	TRBJ2-5	CASSLRLAGEQETQYF	TGTGCCAGCAGCTTAAGACTAGCGGGGGAGCAAGAGACCCAGTACTTC
.	TRBD1	TRBV3-1/TRBV3-2	TRBJ1-3	CASSQDPGGRKGLSGNTIYF	TGTGCCAGCAGCCAGGACCCAGGGGGGCGGAAGGGACTCTCTGGAAACACCATATATTTT
.	TRBD1	TRBV5-8	TRBJ2-6	CASHRGQGLSGANVLTF	TGTGCCAGCCACCGAGGACAGGGTCTCTCTGGGGCCAACGTCCTGACTTTC
.	.	TRBV6-5	TRBJ1-5	CASRRRDGYNQPQHF	TGTGCCAGCAGAAGGAGGGATGGGTACAATCAGCCCCAGCATTTT
.	TRBD1	TRBV15	TRBJ1-3	CATSRSSTGAGNTIYF	TGTGCCACCAGCAGATCCTCGACAGGGGCTGGAAACACCATATATTTT
few	.	TRBV7-9	TRBJ2-3	CASSFSPDTQYF	TGTGCCAGCAGCTTTTCCCCCGATACGCAGTATTTT
.	.	TRBV14	TRBJ2-4	CASSQGTKNIQYF	TGTGCCAGCAGCCAAGGGACAAAAAACATTCAGTACTTC